The source of this TCR beta chain is a study of T-cell reconstitution after alpha-beta-depleted transplantation in children. Notes on the study in general: Counts and diversity of T cells one year after transplant came mostly from newly produced T cells.

This sample's TCRbeta library carried unique molecular identifier barcodes. TCRdb re-called the PCR reads through MiXCR, storing one row per CDR3 protein. The data hold a few hundred thousand distinct CDR3 sequences, with 15% to 20% observed a single time. To note about this clonotype: Its antigen is as yet unknown.

Germline CDR1 is SGHRS and CDR2 is YFSETQ. The CDR3 runs to 18 residues. The V and J ends lost 4 bases and 0 bases, in that order; junction bases with no gene match: 9. The V and J genes are TRBV5-1 and TRBJ1-6; 8 bases line up with TRBD1. The TCR comes from a boy in the first two years of life who had a stem cell transplant for Wiskott-Aldrich syndrome, so the T cells may come from the graft donor. The material sequenced was PBMCs, mostly from graft donor cells, taken 360 days after TCRalphabeta/CD19-depleted stem cell transplant. In DNA form, the CDR3 reads TGCGCCAGCAGCAGGGGACAGGACTACAGCTCCTATAATTCACCCCTCCACTTT. This sequence encodes CASSRGQDYSSYNSPLHF.